This T cell receptor (beta chain) was obtained from a study of blood T cell repertoires in COVID-19. Overall study context: PBMCs, B-cell-depleted T cells, or T cells provided the cDNA or gDNA that made up the material.

Only a few counts were recorded for this clone. The V segment lost 2 bases and the J segment 2 bases; nucleotides outside the gene matches: 1. The CDR3 contains 15 residues. Germline-derived CDR1 and CDR2 are MNHEY and SVGAGI. Generated by immunoSEQ multiplex PCR, the TCRdb table keeps only in-frame clones and is missing some. The data show a few hundred thousand clones, around 90% seen once. V is TRBV6-5 and J is TRBJ2-5, with 11 bases identical to TRBD1. This receptor was obtained from a woman between 35 and 50 years old who had recovered from COVID-19. The source material was PBMCs or T cells enriched from blood (not recorded which). CDR3 sequence: CASSYRDRGQETQYF. The CDR3 nucleotides are TGTGCCAGCAGTTACAGGGACAGGGGGCAAGAGACCCAGTACTTC.